The 15 T cell receptor beta chains below come from one sample, sequenced in a study of T cell responses to AZD1222 COVID-19 vaccine. Generated by immunoSEQ multiplex PCR, the TCRdb table keeps only in-frame clones and is missing some. The table has some 130,000 clones, approximately 91% seen once. The source was peripheral blood, collected 28 days after the second AZD1222 dose. The receptors stem from an adult who received the AZD1222 COVID-19 vaccine.

The chain has TRBV6-5 and TRBJ1-2; TRBD1 matches 8 bases. Trimming at V came to 7 bases and at J to 4 bases, leaving 5 bases not matched to a gene. This CDR3 contains 13 residues. Looked up from germline, CDR1 is MNHEY and CDR2 is SVGAGI. The CDR3 is CASTRGTGYGYTF. The CDR3 DNA reads as TGTGCCAGCACCCGTGGGACAGGCTATGGCTACACCTTC.

V usage is TRBV24-1 and J usage is TRBJ2-3; 14 nucleotides align to TRBD2. V shed 4 bases and J 5 bases; nucleotides not matched to a gene: 7. CDR1 is KGHDR, CDR2 SFDVKD, per germline. This CDR3 has 17 amino acids. In DNA, the CDR3 is TGTGCCACCAGTGACGGGGGACTAGCGGGAGCGGGAGATACGCAGTATTTT. Its translation is CATSDGGLAGAGDTQYF.

The chain has TRBV5-6 and TRBJ2-7; tentative D call: TRBD1 (6 bases). V gave up 4 bases and J gave up 7 bases, with 12 bases separating them. Germline lookup yields CDR1 SGHDT and CDR2 YYEEEE. The CDR3 runs 12 residues. CDR3 nucleotide sequence: TGTGCCAGCAGCCGCAGGGGTAGGGAGCAGTACTTC. Translation: CASSRRGREQYF.

The chain combines TRBV5-1 with TRBJ1-5; D gene uncertain. The germline V gene has CDR1 SGHRS and CDR2 YFSETQ. V was pared by 0 bases and J by 3 bases, with 22 bases between. The CDR3 length is 19 residues. DNA for the CDR3: TGCGCCAGCAGCTTGGATACCCTAAGTTTTGGGCGGGACAATCAGCCCCAGCATTTT. It specifies CASSLDTLSFGRDNQPQHF.

The chain has TRBV5-1 and TRBJ2-6, with 10 nucleotides matching TRBD1. V lost 4 bases, J lost 1 base, and 14 bases stayed unmatched. Germline assignment: CDR1 SGHRS and CDR2 YFSETQ. The CDR3 totals 20 residues. The CDR3 loop reads CASSPRTVRDRGSGANVLTF. The CDR3 nucleotides read TGCGCCAGCAGCCCCCGCACCGTCCGGGACAGGGGATCTGGGGCCAACGTCCTGACTTTC.

This chain joins TRBV4-1 and TRBJ2-1; D may be TRBD2 (6 bases). Germline V gene data show CDR1 as MGHRA and CDR2 as YSYEKL. The CDR3 is 16 residues long. The V gene lost 1 base and the J gene lost 2 bases, with 12 bases spanning the gap. As DNA, the CDR3 is TGCGCCAGCAGCCAAGGGGGCGGAGGGACCTACAATGAGCAGTTCTTC. It is translated as CASSQGGGGTYNEQFF.

The chain recombines TRBV5-1 with TRBJ1-6; 10 bases are a match to TRBD1. The CDR3 is made up of 15 amino acids. Losses at the gene ends were 3 bases for V and 10 bases for J; bases not matched to a gene: 7. CDR1 and CDR2 (germline): SGHRS, YFSETQ. For the CDR3, the DNA is TGCGCCAGCAGCTCCGGGACAGGGGTAGGGTCACCCCTCCACTTT. It specifies CASSSGTGVGSPLHF.

This clone was picked up a small number of times. CDR3 protein: CASSISSAEQYF. CDR3 coding DNA: TGTGCCAGCAGTATCTCTAGCGCCGAGCAGTACTTC. The chain carries TRBV7-9 and TRBJ2-7, with D possibly TRBD2 on 6 matching bases. CDR1 and CDR2 from the germline V gene are SEHNR and FQNEAQ (reference sequence). Trimming took off 6 bases at V and 6 bases at J, with 12 bases between the two ends. The CDR3 is 12 amino acids.

This clone has more than one count but fewer than ten. CDR3 nucleotides: TGTGCCAGCAGCACACCTCGAGTAGCGGGCGACGAGCAGTACTTC. It specifies CASSTPRVAGDEQYF. The V call is TRBV2, the J call TRBJ2-7, with TRBD2 identical over 7 bases. With V trimmed by 6 bases and J by 5 bases, 13 bases remained unmatched. The CDR3 extends over 15 amino acids. Germline V CDR1 and CDR2: SNHLY, FYNNEI.

J is TRBJ2-7 and V is TRBV10-2; 10 nucleotides align to TRBD1. Germline CDR1 reads WSHSY; CDR2 reads SAAADI. The CDR3 is made up of 15 amino acids. The ends lost 1 base at V and 4 bases at J; junction bases unmatched: 4. The CDR3 reads CASSEYGTGEYEQYF. The CDR3 DNA is TGCGCCAGCAGTGAGTACGGGACAGGGGAATACGAGCAGTACTTC.

The chain has TRBV5-4 and TRBJ2-3, with 9 bases that match TRBD1. CDR1 and CDR2 (germline): SGHNT, YYREEE (reference sequence). V was clipped by 6 bases and J by 2 bases; unmatched bases: 16. This CDR3 has 18 residues. CDR3 in amino acids: CASTRTAGTGKNTDTQYF. CDR3 bases: TGTGCCAGCACGAGAACAGCCGGGACAGGGAAAAACACAGATACGCAGTATTTT.

The chain is built from TRBV7-9 and TRBJ2-1, with unresolved D. V was shortened by 7 bases and J by 10 bases, with 20 bases between the two germline ends. The length of the CDR3 is 14 residues. Germline V gives CDR1 SEHNR, CDR2 FQNEAQ (reference sequence). CDR3 residues: CASTPRSAGREQFF. The CDR3 bases are TGTGCCAGCACCCCCAGGTCCGCAGGCAGGGAGCAGTTCTTC. The entire variable domain, with the rest obtained from reference TRBV7-9 and TRBJ2-1, is as follows: DTGVSQNPRHKITKRGQNVTFRCDPISEHNRLYWYRQTLGQGPEFLTYFQNEAQLEKSRLLSDRFSAERPKGSFSTLEIQRTEQGDSAMYLCASTPRSAGREQFFGPGTRLTVL.

This clone was observed a single time. The CDR3 is CASREHRTDRNEKLFF. The CDR3 DNA is TGTGCCAGCAGGGAGCATAGGACAGATCGGAATGAAAAACTGTTTTTT. The chain employs TRBV2 and TRBJ1-4, with D possibly matching TRBD1 (6 bases). Germline assignment: CDR1 SNHLY and CDR2 FYNNEI. The CDR3 is 16 amino acids. Trimming removed 6 bases at V and 5 bases at J, with 19 bases between.

The chain uses TRBV7-3 and TRBJ2-5; 7 nucleotides align to TRBD2. Looked up from germline, CDR1 is SGHTA and CDR2 is FQGTGA. V lost 5 bases, J lost 7 bases, and 13 bases stayed unmatched. The CDR3 totals 15 residues. CDR3 coding DNA: TGTGCCAGCAGCCTTAGCGGAGGCGGCGGGGGGACCCAGTACTTC. It encodes CASSLSGGGGGTQYF. Full variable domain (remainder filled in from reference TRBV7-3 and TRBJ2-5): GAGVSQTPSNKVTEKGKYVELRCDPISGHTALYWYRQSLGQGPEFLIYFQGTGAADDSGLPNDRFFAVRPEGSVSTLKIQRTERGDSAVYLCASSLSGGGGGTQYFGPGTRLLVL.

DNA of the CDR3: TGTGCCTGGAGTGTCGGTGGGCTAGATACGCAGTATTTT. Translation gives CAWSVGGLDTQYF. The chain couples TRBV30 to TRBJ2-3; D gene ambiguous. Germline V gene lookup returns CDR1 GTSNPN and CDR2 SVGIG (reference sequence). CDR3 length: 13 residues. The V end was cut by 0 bases, the J end by 5 bases, with 9 bases between.